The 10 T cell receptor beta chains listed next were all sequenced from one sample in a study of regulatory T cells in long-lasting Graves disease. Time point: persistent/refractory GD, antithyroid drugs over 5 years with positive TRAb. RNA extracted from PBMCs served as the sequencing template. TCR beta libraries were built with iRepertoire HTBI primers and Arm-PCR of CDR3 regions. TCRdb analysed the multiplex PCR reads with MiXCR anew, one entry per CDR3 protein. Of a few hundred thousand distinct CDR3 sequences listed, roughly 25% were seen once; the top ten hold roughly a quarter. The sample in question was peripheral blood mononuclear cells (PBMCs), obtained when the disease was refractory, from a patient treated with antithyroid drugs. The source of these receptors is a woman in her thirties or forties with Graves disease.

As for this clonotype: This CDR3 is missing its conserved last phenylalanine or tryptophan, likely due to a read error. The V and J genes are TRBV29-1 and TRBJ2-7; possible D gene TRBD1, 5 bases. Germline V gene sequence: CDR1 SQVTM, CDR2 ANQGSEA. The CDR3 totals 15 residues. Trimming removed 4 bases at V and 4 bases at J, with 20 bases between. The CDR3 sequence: CSVVFGAGSAYEQYL. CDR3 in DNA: TGCAGCGTTGTTTTTGGCGCAGGGTCAGCGTACGAGCAGTACCTC.

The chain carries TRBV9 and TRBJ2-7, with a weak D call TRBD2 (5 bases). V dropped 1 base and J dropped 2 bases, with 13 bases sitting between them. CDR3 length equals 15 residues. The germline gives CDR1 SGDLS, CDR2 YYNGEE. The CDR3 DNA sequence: TGTGCCAGCAGCGTATACGGGGATCCACCCTACGAGCAGTACTTC. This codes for CASSVYGDPPYEQYF.

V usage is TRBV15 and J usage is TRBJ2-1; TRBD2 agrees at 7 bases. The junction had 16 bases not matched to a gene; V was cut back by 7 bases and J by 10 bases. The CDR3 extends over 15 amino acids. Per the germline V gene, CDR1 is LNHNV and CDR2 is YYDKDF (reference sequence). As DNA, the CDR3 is TGTGCCACCACCATACACCGGGACTACCCTTTAGAGCAGTTCTTC. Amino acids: CATTIHRDYPLEQFF.

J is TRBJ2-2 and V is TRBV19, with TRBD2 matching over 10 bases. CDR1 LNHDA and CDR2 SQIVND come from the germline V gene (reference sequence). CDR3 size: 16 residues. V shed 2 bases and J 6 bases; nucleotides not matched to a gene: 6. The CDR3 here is CASSISTSGYPGELFF. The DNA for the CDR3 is TGTGCCAGTAGTATATCGACTAGCGGGTACCCCGGGGAGCTGTTTTTT.

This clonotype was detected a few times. The CDR3 sequence is CASWGRSGQGLVGVKAFF. The CDR3 DNA reads as TGTGCCAGCTGGGGACGGTCGGGACAGGGCCTCGTGGGGGTCAAAGCTTTCTTT. The V gene is TRBV2, the J gene TRBJ1-1; 9 bases line up with TRBD1. The CDR3 sequence is 18 residues long. The germline V gene has CDR1 SNHLY and CDR2 FYNNEI. V lost 8 bases to trimming and J lost 9 bases; unmatched junction nucleotides: 25.

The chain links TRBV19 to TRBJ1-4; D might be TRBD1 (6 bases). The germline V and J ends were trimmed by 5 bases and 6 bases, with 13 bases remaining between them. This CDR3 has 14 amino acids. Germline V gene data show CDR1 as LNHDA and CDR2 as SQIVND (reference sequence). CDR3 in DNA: TGTGCCAGTAGTCCACAGGGAGGGGATGAAAAACTGTTTTTT. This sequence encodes CASSPQGGDEKLFF.

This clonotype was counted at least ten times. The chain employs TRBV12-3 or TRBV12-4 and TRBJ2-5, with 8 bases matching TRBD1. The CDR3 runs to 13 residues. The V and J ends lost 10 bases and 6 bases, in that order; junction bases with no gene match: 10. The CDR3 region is CATRQGRLKTQYF. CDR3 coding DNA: TGTGCCACCAGACAGGGGAGGTTGAAGACCCAGTACTTC.

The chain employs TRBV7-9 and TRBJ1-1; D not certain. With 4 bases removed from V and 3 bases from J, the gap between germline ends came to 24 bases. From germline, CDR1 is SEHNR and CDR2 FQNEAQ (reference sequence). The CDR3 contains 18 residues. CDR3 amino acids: CASSSSLRTKRRDTEAFF. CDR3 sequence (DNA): TGTGCCAGCAGCTCCTCCCTTCGGACCAAAAGGAGGGACACTGAAGCTTTCTTT.

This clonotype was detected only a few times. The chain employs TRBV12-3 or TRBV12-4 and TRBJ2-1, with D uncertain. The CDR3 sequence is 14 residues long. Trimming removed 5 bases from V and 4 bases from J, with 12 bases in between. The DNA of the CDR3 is TGTGCCAGCAGTCTTTTTGGGGTGTACAATGAGCAGTTCTTC. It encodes CASSLFGVYNEQFF.

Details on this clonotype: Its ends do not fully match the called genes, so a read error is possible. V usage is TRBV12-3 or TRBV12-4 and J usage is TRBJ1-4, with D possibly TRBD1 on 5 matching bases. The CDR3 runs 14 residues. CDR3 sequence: CAGSPGGLGEKLFF. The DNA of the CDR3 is TGTGCCGGCAGTCCGGGGGGTCTTGGTGAAAAACTGTTTTTC.